This T cell receptor beta chain was obtained from a study of blood T cell repertoires in COVID-19. In the study overall: Acute and convalescent COVID-19 specimens originated in the United States, Italy and Spain. In each case, the material was cDNA or gDNA derived from T cells, B-cell-depleted T cells, or PBMCs.

This CDR3 is 12 amino acids long. V lost 7 bases, J lost 3 bases, and 6 bases lay in between. Germline CDR1 reads MDHEN; CDR2 reads SYDVKM. In the original processing: Researchers report that nucleated cell counts were estimated from reference gene primer amplification. Data came from immunoSEQ multiplex PCR; TCRdb stores just in-frame clones and leaves some out. The D gene and trimming were derived from the DNA, and the V and J assignments and clone size from that table. Of over 60,000 clones in the sample, roughly 80% are singletons; the top ten hold about 12%. The sample consisted of peripheral blood. This TCR derives from a human donor in a cohort sampled during active COVID-19. J is TRBJ1-4 and V is TRBV28; no reliable D call. The CDR3 DNA is TGTGCCAGCAACTCGGCTAATGAAAAACTGTTTTTT. Residues: CASNSANEKLFF.